Presented here are 27 T cell receptor beta chains from one specimen sequenced in a study of beta chain features in type 1 diabetes. Reverse transcription of all isolated RNA meant that expressed TCRB transcripts were sequenced. Generated by immunoSEQ multiplex PCR, the TCRdb table keeps only in-frame clones and is missing some. Of about 700,000 clones in the sample, about an eighth were seen once. Study observations and caveats: In all four CD4+ subsets, TCRB CDR3 length was significantly, moderately reduced in type 1 diabetes.

Their specific antigens are unknown. The sample comprised naive CD4+ T cells from blood. These receptor sequences come from a young man with type 1 diabetes.

The rearrangement links TRBV10-1 to TRBJ2-2; TRBD2 is a possible D gene (5 bases). The V end lost 10 bases, the J end lost 1 base, and 13 bases lay between the germline ends. In germline, CDR1 is WNHNN, CDR2 SYGVQD (reference sequence). The CDR3 length is 14 residues. CDR3 nucleotide sequence: TGCGCCACCTCGTTTGCGGGGAACACCGGGGAGCTGTTTTTT. Amino acids: CATSFAGNTGELFF.

This clone was seen only a few times. V and J are TRBV2 and TRBJ2-1; 8 bases match TRBD1. Trimming cost V 7 bases and J 6 bases; bases outside gene matches: 2. The CDR3 consists of 12 residues. In germline, CDR1 is SNHLY, CDR2 FYNNEI. The CDR3 is CASTGTGNEQFF. CDR3 in DNA: TGTGCCAGCACAGGGACAGGCAATGAGCAGTTCTTC.

The chain is built from TRBV29-1 and TRBJ1-1; perhaps TRBD1 as D (5 bases). CDR1 and CDR2 from the germline V gene are SQVTM and ANQGSEA. This CDR3 region has 13 residues. Trimming took off 3 bases at V and 3 bases at J, with 11 bases between the two ends. CDR3: CSVEGDLDTEAFF. The CDR3 DNA reads TGCAGCGTTGAGGGGGACTTAGACACTGAAGCTTTCTTT.

This rearrangement joins TRBV6-4 to TRBJ2-7, with D hard to call. This CDR3 spans 12 amino acids. The V gene's germline CDR1 is MRHNA and CDR2 SNTAGT. The V end was cut by 3 bases, the J end by 3 bases, with 6 bases between. The CDR3 loop is CASSEEFYEQYF. CDR3 in DNA: TGTGCCAGCAGTGAAGAGTTCTACGAGCAGTACTTC.

This clone was detected a few times. V gene TRBV29-1 combines with J gene TRBJ1-2; 7 nucleotides agree with TRBD1. The ends lost 6 bases at V and 2 bases at J; junction bases unmatched: 12. The CDR3 loop spans 15 amino acids. CDR1 and CDR2 (germline): SQVTM, ANQGSEA. Written as DNA, the CDR3 is TGCAGCGTGACTATCCTGGGGGACAGAAACTATGGCTACACCTTC. It yields the protein CSVTILGDRNYGYTF.

The rearrangement uses TRBV10-3 and TRBJ2-1, with D hard to call. Germline V gene sequence: CDR1 ENHRY, CDR2 SYGVKD. The CDR3 totals 16 residues. The V end lost 0 bases, the J end lost 0 bases, and 9 bases lay between the germline ends. This CDR3 is CAISESGGNSYNEQFF. CDR3 in DNA: TGTGCCATCAGTGAGTCTGGCGGAAACTCCTACAATGAGCAGTTCTTC.

The rearrangement joins TRBV5-4 to TRBJ1-3; no firm D call. The CDR3 is 14 amino acids. V was clipped by 0 bases and J by 2 bases, with 6 bases between them. Germline-derived CDR1 and CDR2 are SGHNT and YYREEE (reference sequence). The CDR3 coding sequence is TGTGCCAGCAGCTTGGCAACTGCTGGAAACACCATATATTTT. It translates to CASSLATAGNTIYF. The complete variable domain, with remaining parts taken from reference TRBV5-4 and TRBJ1-3, reads ETGVTQSPTHLIKTRGQQVTLRCSSQSGHNTVSWYQQALGQGPQFIFQYYREEENGRGNFPPRFSGLQFPNYSSELNVNALELDDSALYLCASSLATAGNTIYFGEGSWLTVV.

This chain connects TRBV5-1 to TRBJ2-7; TRBD1 matches at 7 bases. V dropped 4 bases and J dropped 5; count of bases not matched to a gene: 12. Germline lookup yields CDR1 SGHRS and CDR2 YFSETQ. The CDR3 is 15 amino acids. The CDR3 nucleotides read TGCGCCAGCAGCCTTTACCTTACAGGGGTGGACGAGCAGTACTTC. Residues: CASSLYLTGVDEQYF. The whole variable domain, filled in from reference TRBV5-1 and TRBJ2-7, reads KAGVTQTPRYLIKTRGQQVTLSCSPISGHRSVSWYQQTPGQGLQFLFEYFSETQRNKGNFPGRFSGRQFSNSRSEMNVSTLELGDSALYLCASSLYLTGVDEQYFGPGTRLTVT.

This clone has more than one count but fewer than ten. This chain joins TRBV6-6 and TRBJ2-4, with a weak D call TRBD1 (6 bases). Between the trimmed V and J ends, which lost 6 bases and 8 bases, there was a span of 11 bases. The CDR3 is 12 residues long. Looked up from germline, CDR1 is MNHNY and CDR2 is SVGAGI (reference sequence). CDR3 nucleotide sequence: TGTGCCAGCAGACAGGGTGGAGACATTCAGTACTTC. It yields the protein CASRQGGDIQYF.

The chain is built from TRBV6-5 and TRBJ1-1; perhaps TRBD1 as D (5 bases). Germline lookup yields CDR1 MNHEY and CDR2 SVGAGI. V was cut by 2 bases and J by 4 bases, with 11 bases left in between. This CDR3 has 14 residues. The CDR3 coding sequence is TGTGCCAGCAGTTACGCGACTGGGGGCACTGAAGCTTTCTTT. Translating it yields CASSYATGGTEAFF.

This clone was seen a handful of times. The chain uses TRBV6-6 and TRBJ1-2; 7 positions match TRBD1. Per germline, CDR1 MNHNY and CDR2 SVGAGI (reference sequence). Trimming cost V 6 bases and J 6 bases; bases outside gene matches: 4. The CDR3 covers 12 residues. The CDR3 DNA reads TGTGCCAGCAGGACAGGGTCTCATGGCTACACCTTC. As protein: CASRTGSHGYTF.

This clone was counted only a few times. The chain recombines TRBV5-1 with TRBJ2-7; no reliable D call. The V and J ends lost 0 bases and 0 bases respectively, with 7 bases between them. Germline V gene data show CDR1 as SGHRS and CDR2 as YFSETQ. This CDR3 spans 14 amino acids. The CDR3 DNA follows: TGCGCCAGCAGCTTGGTTAGTTACTCCTACGAGCAGTACTTC. This sequence encodes CASSLVSYSYEQYF. The entire variable domain, with the rest obtained from reference TRBV5-1 and TRBJ2-7, is as follows: KAGVTQTPRYLIKTRGQQVTLSCSPISGHRSVSWYQQTPGQGLQFLFEYFSETQRNKGNFPGRFSGRQFSNSRSEMNVSTLELGDSALYLCASSLVSYSYEQYFGPGTRLTVT.

This clone was found a few times. Other DNA sequences of this sample code for an identical CDR3. The chain recombines TRBV6-6 with TRBJ2-7; 9 bases fit TRBD1. This CDR3 has 15 residues. Germline V gene data show CDR1 as MNHNY and CDR2 as SVGAGI (reference sequence). Trimming at V came to 0 bases and at J to 0 bases, leaving 0 bases not matched to a gene. CDR3 protein: CASSYSGQGSYEQYF. CDR3 nucleotides: TGTGCCAGCAGTTACTCGGGACAGGGCTCCTACGAGCAGTACTTC.

Regarding this clone: The same CDR3 can be traced to other DNA sequences in this sample. This sequence joins TRBV5-1 and TRBJ1-1, with a weak D call TRBD1 (5 bases). CDR1 and CDR2 from the germline V gene are SGHRS and YFSETQ. Trimming left V 4 bases short and J 1 base short, with 11 bases between. The CDR3 consists of 14 residues. CDR3 loop: CASSPGTENTEAFF. CDR3 bases: TGCGCCAGCAGCCCAGGGACGGAGAACACTGAAGCTTTCTTT.

V usage is TRBV9 and J usage is TRBJ1-6; 7 positions match TRBD1. V was clipped by 0 bases and J by 11 bases; unmatched bases: 8. This CDR3 comprises 15 residues. CDR1 SGDLS and CDR2 YYNGEE come from the germline V gene. The CDR3 here is CASSVDDTGAPPLHF. The CDR3 nucleotides read TGTGCCAGCAGCGTAGACGATACAGGGGCTCCACCCCTCCACTTT. The whole variable domain, remainder taken from reference TRBV9 and TRBJ1-6, is DSGVTQTPKHLITATGQRVTLRCSPRSGDLSVYWYQQSLDQGLQFLIQYYNGEERAKGNILERFSAQQFPDLHSELNLSSLELGDSALYFCASSVDDTGAPPLHFGNGTRLTVT.

V is TRBV28 and J is TRBJ2-3; 8 nucleotides match TRBD1. The germline CDR1 and CDR2 sequences are MDHEN and SYDVKM. The V gene end was trimmed by 1 base and the J gene end by 4 bases; junction bases not matched to a gene: 4. CDR3 size: 15 residues. CDR3 nucleotide sequence: TGTGCCAGCAGTTTATTGGACAGGGATGCAGATACGCAGTATTTT. As protein: CASSLLDRDADTQYF.

This sequence joins TRBV27 and TRBJ1-2; 10 nucleotides align to TRBD1. CDR1 and CDR2 from the germline V gene are MNHEY and SMNVEV (reference sequence). This CDR3 has 18 amino acids. With 6 bases clipped from V and 0 bases from J, the junction kept 13 bases outside the gene matches. In nucleotides, the CDR3 is TGTGCCAGCAGCCGAACCCCGGGACAGGGGCCGGCTAACTATGGCTACACCTTC. The encoded protein is CASSRTPGQGPANYGYTF.

This chain uses TRBV7-9 with TRBJ2-4, with no clear D. Germline CDR1 and CDR2: SEHNR and FQNEAQ (reference sequence). The germline V and J ends were trimmed by 8 bases and 0 bases, with 8 bases remaining between them. CDR3 length: 13 residues. CDR3 amino acids: CASSDLAKNIQYF. The CDR3 nucleotides are TGTGCCAGCTCCGACCTAGCCAAAAACATTCAGTACTTC. The whole variable domain, remainder taken from reference TRBV7-9 and TRBJ2-4, is DTGVSQNPRHKITKRGQNVTFRCDPISEHNRLYWYRQTLGQGPEFLTYFQNEAQLEKSRLLSDRFSAERPKGSFSTLEIQRTEQGDSAMYLCASSDLAKNIQYFGAGTRLSVL.

The genes are TRBV2 and TRBJ2-7; D is possibly TRBD2 (6 bases). Trimming shortened V by 7 bases and J by 3 bases, and 16 bases separated the two germline ends. The CDR3 length is 14 residues. CDR1 SNHLY and CDR2 FYNNEI come from the germline V gene. The CDR3 is CASTAGRTSYEQYF. The CDR3 DNA follows: TGTGCCAGCACTGCAGGGAGGACAAGCTACGAGCAGTACTTC.

The chain's CDR3 is CASSFGGTGPSTDTQYF. The CDR3 nucleotides are TGTGCCAGCAGCTTTGGAGGGACAGGGCCTAGCACAGATACGCAGTATTTT. The gene calls are TRBV11-2 and TRBJ2-3; 9 positions match TRBD1. The CDR3 is 17 amino acids. Trimming cost V 3 bases and J 0 bases; bases outside gene matches: 7. Germline V gene lookup returns CDR1 SGHAT and CDR2 FQNNGV. The full variable domain, completed using reference TRBV11-2 and TRBJ2-3, is EAGVAQSPRYKIIEKRQSVAFWCNPISGHATLYWYQQILGQGPKLLIQFQNNGVVDDSQLPKDRFSAERLKGVDSTLKIQPAKLEDSAVYLCASSFGGTGPSTDTQYFGPGTRLTVL.

The sample holds a few counts of this clone. V usage is TRBV9 and J usage is TRBJ2-1; no reliable D call. Germline CDR1 is SGDLS and CDR2 is YYNGEE. V lost 2 bases, J lost 3 bases, and 9 bases lay in between. This CDR3 is built from 14 residues. CDR3 residues: CASSVESYYNEQFF. The CDR3 nucleotides read TGTGCCAGCAGCGTGGAAAGTTACTACAATGAGCAGTTCTTC.

The V and J genes are TRBV4-1 and TRBJ2-3; no firm D call. The V end was cut by 4 bases, the J end by 6 bases, with 8 bases between. Per the germline V gene, CDR1 is MGHRA and CDR2 is YSYEKL. This CDR3 has 12 amino acids. The CDR3 loop reads CASSRPMDTQYF. The CDR3 nucleotides are TGCGCCAGCAGCCGACCTATGGATACGCAGTATTTT.

CDR3 sequence (DNA): TGTGCCAGCAGCGAAGGACAGGGGAAAGAGACCCAGTACTTC. Translated: CASSEGQGKETQYF. V and J are TRBV9 and TRBJ2-5; TRBD1 agrees at 9 bases. This CDR3 region has 14 residues. Germline V gene data show CDR1 as SGDLS and CDR2 as YYNGEE. V trimming: 3 bases; J trimming: 3 bases; junction bases outside the gene matches: 3.

This clone was counted a few times. This chain connects TRBV15 to TRBJ1-2; possible D gene TRBD1, 5 bases. Germline V lookup: CDR1 LNHNV, CDR2 YYDKDF (reference sequence). V lost 4 bases and J 4 bases, leaving 13 bases between the germline ends. The CDR3 is made up of 14 amino acids. CDR3: CATSMRSGSYGYTF. The CDR3 coding sequence is TGTGCCACCAGCATGAGGTCAGGGTCCTATGGCTACACCTTC.

This clone was counted a few times. The chain employs TRBV19 and TRBJ2-6; the D is unclear. This CDR3 is built from 16 residues. The ends were cut back, 3 bases at V and 0 bases at J, with 9 bases in the middle. Germline CDR1 LNHDA, CDR2 SQIVND (reference sequence). CDR3 residues: CASSIPGHSGANVLTF. The CDR3, as DNA: TGTGCCAGTAGTATCCCTGGCCACTCTGGGGCCAACGTCCTGACTTTC.

The V call is TRBV19, the J call TRBJ1-1; possible D gene TRBD1, 6 bases. CDR1 is LNHDA and CDR2 is SQIVND in the germline V gene (reference sequence). The V gene lost 5 bases and the J gene lost 3 bases, with 13 bases spanning the gap. This CDR3 region has 14 residues. The CDR3, as DNA: TGTGCCAGTAGTCCGGCGACAGGATACACTGAAGCTTTCTTT. It specifies CASSPATGYTEAFF.

The rearrangement joins TRBV12-5 to TRBJ2-1, with a possible D match to TRBD2 (6 bases). Germline V CDR1 and CDR2: LGHNT, FRNRAP. V lost 3 bases and J lost 15, with 15 bases in between. The CDR3 consists of 12 residues. The CDR3 DNA follows: TGTGCTAGTGGTTTCCCTACTAGCAGGCCGTTCTTC. Its translation is CASGFPTSRPFF.